The 25 T cell receptor beta chains presented below share a single source sample, sequenced in a study of cytotoxic CD8 clonotypes in ibrutinib-treated CLL. Assay used: immunoSEQ multiplex PCR; TCRdb lists only in-frame clones, some missing. The sample holds some 310,000 clones, roughly 80% seen once. The material sequenced was PBMCs, taken before ibrutinib treatment. All receptors come from a human donor with chronic lymphocytic leukemia.

The genes are TRBV7-2 and TRBJ2-7, with a weak D call TRBD1 (6 bases). Trimming took off 5 bases at V and 5 bases at J, with 13 bases between the two ends. The CDR3 is 13 amino acids. The germline CDR1 and CDR2 sequences are SGHTA and FQGNSA. CDR3 DNA sequence: TGTGCCAGCAGCCTACCAGGGGCTCACGAGCAGTACTTC. Translation gives CASSLPGAHEQYF.

The CDR3 protein is CASSGRPHYGYTF. CDR3 coding DNA: TGTGCCAGCAGTGGCAGGCCCCACTATGGCTACACCTTC. V is TRBV25-1 and J is TRBJ1-2; no clear D gene. V was clipped by 4 bases and J by 3 bases, with 9 bases between them. In germline, CDR1 is MGHDK, CDR2 SYGVNS. This CDR3 comprises 13 residues.

The chain couples TRBV29-1 to TRBJ2-1; TRBD2 agrees at 11 bases. The V gene end was trimmed by 4 bases and the J gene end by 4 bases; junction bases not matched to a gene: 9. This CDR3 spans 16 amino acids. Per germline, CDR1 SQVTM and CDR2 ANQGSEA. Written as DNA, the CDR3 is TGCAGCGTTGGAACTAGCGGGGGCGGGCATTACAATGAGCAGTTCTTC. Residues: CSVGTSGGGHYNEQFF.

V gene TRBV4-2 combines with J gene TRBJ2-7, with 8 bases aligning to TRBD2. This CDR3 comprises 14 residues. Germline CDR1 and CDR2: LGHNA and YNFKEQ. The ends lost 4 bases at V and 6 bases at J; junction bases unmatched: 8. CDR3 coding DNA: TGTGCCAGCAGCCTACGAGAGGGGACTAGCGAGCAGTACTTC. Residues: CASSLREGTSEQYF.

The rearrangement links TRBV7-2 to TRBJ2-1, with a possible D match to TRBD2 (5 bases). The CDR3 covers 10 residues. In germline, CDR1 is SGHTA, CDR2 FQGNSA. The CDR3 coding sequence is TGTGGACCGGGAAACAATGAGCAGTTCTTC. It yields the protein CGPGNNEQFF. Full variable domain (missing parts from reference TRBV7-2 and TRBJ2-1): GAGVSQSPSNKVTEKGKDVELRCDPISGHTALYWYRQSLGQGLEFLIYFQGNSAPDKSGLPSDRFSAERTGGSVSTLTIQRTQQEDSAVYLCGPGNNEQFFGPGTRLTVL.

The rearrangement joins TRBV7-2 to TRBJ2-1, with TRBD2 matching over 8 bases. With V trimmed by 1 base and J by 0 bases, 2 bases remained unmatched. CDR1 and CDR2 (germline): SGHTA, FQGNSA. The CDR3 loop spans 16 amino acids. The chain's CDR3 is CASSLGGGNSYNEQFF. The CDR3 DNA is TGTGCCAGCAGCTTAGGCGGGGGGAACTCCTACAATGAGCAGTTCTTC.

The chain employs TRBV27 and TRBJ1-4; D is undetermined. The CDR3 runs to 18 residues. CDR1 and CDR2 (germline): MNHEY, SMNVEV (reference sequence). V was trimmed by 0 bases and J by 0 bases, leaving 14 bases between them. CDR3 sequence reads: CASSLSVEWAATNEKLFF. The CDR3 bases are TGTGCCAGCAGTTTATCTGTCGAGTGGGCAGCAACTAATGAAAAACTGTTTTTT.

The chain uses TRBV18 and TRBJ2-7; D is uncertain. Germline V gene lookup returns CDR1 KGHSH and CDR2 LQKENI. The CDR3 totals 14 residues. Trimming left V 0 bases short and J 2 bases short, with 8 bases between. CDR3 in amino acids: CASSPPMRTYEQYF. The CDR3 DNA is TGTGCCAGCTCACCACCAATGAGAACCTACGAGCAGTACTTC. Variable domain in full (rest from reference TRBV18 and TRBJ2-7): NAGVMQNPRHLVRRRGQEARLRCSPMKGHSHVYWYRQLPEEGLKFMVYLQKENIIDESGMPKERFSAEFPKEGPSILRIQQVVRGDSAAYFCASSPPMRTYEQYFGPGTRLTVT.

The CDR3 DNA sequence: TGCAGCGCAACCGGGAACTACAATGAGCAGTTCTTC. Translated: CSATGNYNEQFF. This chain uses TRBV29-1 with TRBJ2-1; D perhaps matches TRBD2 (5 bases). The CDR3 totals 12 residues. V lost 7 bases, J lost 3 bases, and 10 bases lay in between. The V gene's germline CDR1 is SQVTM and CDR2 ANQGSEA.

This rearrangement joins TRBV9 to TRBJ1-5; the match to TRBD1 covers 8 bases. The V gene's germline CDR1 is SGDLS and CDR2 YYNGEE. Losses at the gene ends were 3 bases for V and 2 bases for J; bases not matched to a gene: 4. This CDR3 is built from 15 residues. CDR3 protein: CASSASGGGNQPQHF. The CDR3 bases are TGTGCCAGCAGCGCTTCAGGGGGCGGCAATCAGCCCCAGCATTTT.

This chain connects TRBV4-3 to TRBJ2-5, with 7 bases that match TRBD1. The DNA end is a closer match to TRBJ2-7, so the J assignment may be wrong. This CDR3 is 15 amino acids long. Germline V gene sequence: CDR1 LGHNA, CDR2 YSLEER. CDR3 sequence: CASSQEEGTDYEQYF. CDR3 nucleotides: TGCGCCAGCAGCCAAGAGGAAGGGACAGACTACGAGCAGTACTTC.

About this clone itself: Other DNA sequences in the same sample also yield this CDR3. This chain connects TRBV19 to TRBJ1-1; no reliable D call. V shed 1 base and J shed 0 bases, with 3 bases lying between them. Germline CDR1 LNHDA, CDR2 SQIVND (reference sequence). This CDR3 comprises 13 residues. CDR3 in DNA: TGTGCCAGTAGTATAGGGGTGAACACTGAAGCTTTCTTT. It specifies CASSIGVNTEAFF.

The rearrangement joins TRBV10-3 to TRBJ2-7; weak D call: TRBD1 (6 bases). The V end lost 3 bases, the J end lost 1 base, and 13 bases lay between the germline ends. From germline, CDR1 is ENHRY and CDR2 SYGVKD. The CDR3 is 15 amino acids. The CDR3 region is CAISEFRGRSYEQYF. The CDR3 DNA sequence: TGTGCCATCAGTGAATTCAGGGGCAGATCCTACGAGCAGTACTTC.

This chain uses TRBV2 with TRBJ1-5; no clear D gene. The germline V gene encodes CDR1 SNHLY and CDR2 FYNNEI. This CDR3 is built from 15 residues. The V gene lost 4 bases and the J gene lost 0 bases, with 10 bases spanning the gap. The DNA of the CDR3 is TGTGCCAGCAGTGGAAGATACACTAGCAATCAGCCCCAGCATTTT. Translating it yields CASSGRYTSNQPQHF.

The V gene is TRBV9, the J gene TRBJ1-2; possible D gene TRBD1, 6 bases. The CDR3 consists of 16 residues. The germline gives CDR1 SGDLS, CDR2 YYNGEE. Trimming stripped 3 bases from V and 4 bases from J, with 19 bases between. CDR3 residues: CASSAATRGRIYGYTF. The CDR3 DNA is TGTGCCAGCAGCGCAGCCACCAGGGGTCGGATCTATGGCTACACCTTC.

The chain is built from TRBV19 and TRBJ2-7; TRBD1 matches at 7 bases. The CDR3 is 16 residues long. V was pared by 4 bases and J by 2 bases, with 11 bases of the junction left unmatched. Germline V gene sequence: CDR1 LNHDA, CDR2 SQIVND (reference sequence). The CDR3 DNA is TGTGCCAGTAGTACCCAACAGGGGATAGGGGCCTACGAGCAGTACTTC. This translates into CASSTQQGIGAYEQYF.

The sample holds a few counts of this clone. V gene TRBV30 combines with J gene TRBJ2-1, with no clear D. Trimming left V 3 bases short and J 5 bases short, with 8 bases between. The germline V gene encodes CDR1 GTSNPN and CDR2 SVGIG (reference sequence). The CDR3 covers 12 residues. This chain's CDR3 is CAWSLLDNEQFF. The CDR3 nucleotides are TGTGCCTGGAGCTTACTTGACAATGAGCAGTTCTTC.

This clone appeared a single time. The chain links TRBV12-5 to TRBJ2-1; 7 bases agree with TRBD1. V shed 3 bases and J 5 bases; nucleotides not matched to a gene: 7. The CDR3 totals 15 residues. Germline V lookup: CDR1 LGHNT, CDR2 FRNRAP. CDR3 region: CASGFTGQPNNEQFF. The CDR3 DNA reads TGTGCTAGTGGTTTCACGGGACAGCCCAACAATGAGCAGTTCTTC.

The chain couples TRBV5-1 to TRBJ2-1, with a weak D call TRBD2 (5 bases). Per the germline V gene, CDR1 is SGHRS and CDR2 is YFSETQ. Trimming cost V 3 bases and J 13 bases, with 20 bases left between them. This CDR3 comprises 14 residues. The CDR3 DNA reads TGCGCCAGCAGCTCCGACACGAACGATCGGGGACAGTTCTTC. It is translated as CASSSDTNDRGQFF. The variable domain in full, completed from reference TRBV5-1 and TRBJ2-1, reads KAGVTQTPRYLIKTRGQQVTLSCSPISGHRSVSWYQQTPGQGLQFLFEYFSETQRNKGNFPGRFSGRQFSNSRSEMNVSTLELGDSALYLCASSSDTNDRGQFFGPGTRLTVL.

The chain has TRBV9 and TRBJ2-7; TRBD2 agrees at 9 bases. The ends lost 0 bases at V and 5 bases at J; junction bases unmatched: 6. The CDR3 has 15 amino acids. Germline V CDR1 and CDR2: SGDLS, YYNGEE. The CDR3 is CASSVGPAGGNEQYF. CDR3 bases: TGTGCCAGCAGCGTAGGCCCAGCGGGAGGTAACGAGCAGTACTTC. Combining the CDR3 with reference TRBV9 and TRBJ2-7 gives the whole variable domain DSGVTQTPKHLITATGQRVTLRCSPRSGDLSVYWYQQSLDQGLQFLIQYYNGEERAKGNILERFSAQQFPDLHSELNLSSLELGDSALYFCASSVGPAGGNEQYFGPGTRLTVT.

The chain combines TRBV10-2 with TRBJ2-7; TRBD1 aligns across 10 bases. The CDR3 runs to 11 residues. CDR1 is WSHSY, CDR2 SAAADI, per germline. The trim removed 8 bases at V and 6 bases at J, leaving 1 base unmatched. As DNA, the CDR3 is TGCGCCAGCGGGACAGGGGTCGAGCAGTACTTC. It translates to CASGTGVEQYF.

J is TRBJ2-7 and V is TRBV2; TRBD1 aligns across 7 bases. The CDR3 runs 14 residues. The germline CDR1 and CDR2 sequences are SNHLY and FYNNEI. J lost 0 bases, V lost 6 bases, and 5 bases had no gene match. The CDR3 bases are TGTGCCAGCAGGGCGACAGGGAGCTCCTACGAGCAGTACTTC. Protein: CASRATGSSYEQYF. Full variable domain (rest looked up from reference TRBV2 and TRBJ2-7): EPEVTQTPSHQVTQMGQEVILRCVPISNHLYFYWYRQILGQKVEFLVSFYNNEISEKSEIFDDQFSVERPDGSNFTLKIRSTKLEDSAMYFCASRATGSSYEQYFGPGTRLTVT.

The genes are TRBV13 and TRBJ2-1; TRBD2 matches at 13 bases. V lost 8 bases to trimming and J lost 6 bases; unmatched junction nucleotides: 7. This CDR3 is 15 amino acids long. CDR1 and CDR2 (germline): PRHDT, FYEKMQ (reference sequence). CDR3 bases: TGTGCCAGCGGAACAACTAGCGGGAGGGTCAATGAGCAGTTCTTC. Translated, it gives CASGTTSGRVNEQFF.

The chain combines TRBV25-1 with TRBJ2-7; 10 bases are shared with TRBD1. CDR1 MGHDK and CDR2 SYGVNS come from the germline V gene. This CDR3 spans 16 amino acids. V gave up 4 bases and J gave up 7 bases; unmatched junction bases: 13. Here the CDR3 DNA reads TGTGCCAGCAGTGGGCCGGGACAGGGGTGGTGGGATGAGCAGTACTTC. It specifies CASSGPGQGWWDEQYF.

This clone occurred once. The chain employs TRBV27 and TRBJ1-1; D is ambiguous. The V and J ends lost 0 bases and 9 bases respectively, with 11 bases between them. The CDR3 is 13 residues long. Germline values: CDR1 MNHEY, CDR2 SMNVEV (reference sequence). The CDR3 DNA follows: TGTGCCAGCAGTTTATCGTCGGAGTCCCAAGCTTTCTTT. Protein: CASSLSSESQAFF.